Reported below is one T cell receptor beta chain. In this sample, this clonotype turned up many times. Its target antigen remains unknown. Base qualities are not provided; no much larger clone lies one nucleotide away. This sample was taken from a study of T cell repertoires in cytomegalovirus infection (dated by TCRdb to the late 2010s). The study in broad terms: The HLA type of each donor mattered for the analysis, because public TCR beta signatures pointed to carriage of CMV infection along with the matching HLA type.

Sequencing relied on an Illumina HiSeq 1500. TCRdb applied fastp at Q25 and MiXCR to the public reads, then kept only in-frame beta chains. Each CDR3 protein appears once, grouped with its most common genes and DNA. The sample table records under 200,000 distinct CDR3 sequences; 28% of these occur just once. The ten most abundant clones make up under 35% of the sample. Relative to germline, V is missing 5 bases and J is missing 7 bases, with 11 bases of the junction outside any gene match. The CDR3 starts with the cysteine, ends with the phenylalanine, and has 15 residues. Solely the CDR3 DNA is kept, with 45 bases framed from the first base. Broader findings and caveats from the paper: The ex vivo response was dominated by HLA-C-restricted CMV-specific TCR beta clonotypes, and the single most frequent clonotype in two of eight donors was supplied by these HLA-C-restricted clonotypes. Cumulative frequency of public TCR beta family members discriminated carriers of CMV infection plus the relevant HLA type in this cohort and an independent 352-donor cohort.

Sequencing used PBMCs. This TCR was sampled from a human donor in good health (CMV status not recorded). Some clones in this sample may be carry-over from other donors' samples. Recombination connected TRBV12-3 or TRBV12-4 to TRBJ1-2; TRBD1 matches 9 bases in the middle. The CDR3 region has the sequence CASSPPGQGSSGYTF. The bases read TGTGCCAGCAGTCCACCGGGACAGGGTTCTAGTGGCTACACCTTC.